This entry features one T cell receptor beta chain sequence. Profiled with immunoSEQ multiplex PCR; TCRdb holds only in-frame clones, not every one. The repertoire includes about 200,000 clones, about 88% of them detected once, and approximately 0.66% sits in the top ten. The sample belongs to a study of blood T cell repertoires in COVID-19. About the study: Samples came from the United States, Italy and Spain, spanning acute and convalescent COVID-19. Sample material is recorded as cDNA or gDNA derived from T cells, B-cell-depleted T cells, or PBMCs.

The V end lost 5 bases, the J end lost 6 bases, and 13 bases lay between the germline ends. Germline lookup yields CDR1 LNHNV and CDR2 YYDKDF (reference sequence). The CDR3 totals 14 residues. This chain joins TRBV15 and TRBJ2-2, with D perhaps matching TRBD1 (5 bases). The source is a man between 40 and 49 years old with acute or convalescent COVID-19. The sample taken for sequencing was peripheral blood. CDR3 in DNA: TGTGCCACCAGCGGTGGCAGGGAAGCCGGGGAGCTGTTTTTT. It codes for CATSGGREAGELFF.